Sequencing of this T cell receptor beta chain was carried out in a study of vaccination and CD4 T cells after COVID-19. The Oncomine TCR Beta short-read assay sequenced DNA from cultured CD4+ T cells. MiXCR, applied by TCRdb to the PCR reads, yields one record per CDR3 protein. The profile covers about 15,000 distinct CDR3 sequences, with 48% appearing a single time and 13% to 15% taken by the ten largest. With regard to this clonotype: Its matching antigen is unknown.

The treatment: approximately 10-day PBMC culture with coronavirus spike peptide pools or control peptides (ViraFEST assay). The V gene's germline CDR1 is MRHNA and CDR2 SNTAGT. The CDR3 loop spans 13 amino acids. V gave up 8 bases and J gave up 5 bases, with 15 bases separating them. This TCR derives from a human donor who had recovered from COVID-19. Sequencing was performed on CD4+ T cells from blood, cultured in vitro. The rearrangement links TRBV6-4 to TRBJ1-1; D not certain. The CDR3 region is CASARRGDTEAFF. DNA of the CDR3: TGTGCCAGCGCACGCAGAGGTGATACTGAAGCTTTCTTT.